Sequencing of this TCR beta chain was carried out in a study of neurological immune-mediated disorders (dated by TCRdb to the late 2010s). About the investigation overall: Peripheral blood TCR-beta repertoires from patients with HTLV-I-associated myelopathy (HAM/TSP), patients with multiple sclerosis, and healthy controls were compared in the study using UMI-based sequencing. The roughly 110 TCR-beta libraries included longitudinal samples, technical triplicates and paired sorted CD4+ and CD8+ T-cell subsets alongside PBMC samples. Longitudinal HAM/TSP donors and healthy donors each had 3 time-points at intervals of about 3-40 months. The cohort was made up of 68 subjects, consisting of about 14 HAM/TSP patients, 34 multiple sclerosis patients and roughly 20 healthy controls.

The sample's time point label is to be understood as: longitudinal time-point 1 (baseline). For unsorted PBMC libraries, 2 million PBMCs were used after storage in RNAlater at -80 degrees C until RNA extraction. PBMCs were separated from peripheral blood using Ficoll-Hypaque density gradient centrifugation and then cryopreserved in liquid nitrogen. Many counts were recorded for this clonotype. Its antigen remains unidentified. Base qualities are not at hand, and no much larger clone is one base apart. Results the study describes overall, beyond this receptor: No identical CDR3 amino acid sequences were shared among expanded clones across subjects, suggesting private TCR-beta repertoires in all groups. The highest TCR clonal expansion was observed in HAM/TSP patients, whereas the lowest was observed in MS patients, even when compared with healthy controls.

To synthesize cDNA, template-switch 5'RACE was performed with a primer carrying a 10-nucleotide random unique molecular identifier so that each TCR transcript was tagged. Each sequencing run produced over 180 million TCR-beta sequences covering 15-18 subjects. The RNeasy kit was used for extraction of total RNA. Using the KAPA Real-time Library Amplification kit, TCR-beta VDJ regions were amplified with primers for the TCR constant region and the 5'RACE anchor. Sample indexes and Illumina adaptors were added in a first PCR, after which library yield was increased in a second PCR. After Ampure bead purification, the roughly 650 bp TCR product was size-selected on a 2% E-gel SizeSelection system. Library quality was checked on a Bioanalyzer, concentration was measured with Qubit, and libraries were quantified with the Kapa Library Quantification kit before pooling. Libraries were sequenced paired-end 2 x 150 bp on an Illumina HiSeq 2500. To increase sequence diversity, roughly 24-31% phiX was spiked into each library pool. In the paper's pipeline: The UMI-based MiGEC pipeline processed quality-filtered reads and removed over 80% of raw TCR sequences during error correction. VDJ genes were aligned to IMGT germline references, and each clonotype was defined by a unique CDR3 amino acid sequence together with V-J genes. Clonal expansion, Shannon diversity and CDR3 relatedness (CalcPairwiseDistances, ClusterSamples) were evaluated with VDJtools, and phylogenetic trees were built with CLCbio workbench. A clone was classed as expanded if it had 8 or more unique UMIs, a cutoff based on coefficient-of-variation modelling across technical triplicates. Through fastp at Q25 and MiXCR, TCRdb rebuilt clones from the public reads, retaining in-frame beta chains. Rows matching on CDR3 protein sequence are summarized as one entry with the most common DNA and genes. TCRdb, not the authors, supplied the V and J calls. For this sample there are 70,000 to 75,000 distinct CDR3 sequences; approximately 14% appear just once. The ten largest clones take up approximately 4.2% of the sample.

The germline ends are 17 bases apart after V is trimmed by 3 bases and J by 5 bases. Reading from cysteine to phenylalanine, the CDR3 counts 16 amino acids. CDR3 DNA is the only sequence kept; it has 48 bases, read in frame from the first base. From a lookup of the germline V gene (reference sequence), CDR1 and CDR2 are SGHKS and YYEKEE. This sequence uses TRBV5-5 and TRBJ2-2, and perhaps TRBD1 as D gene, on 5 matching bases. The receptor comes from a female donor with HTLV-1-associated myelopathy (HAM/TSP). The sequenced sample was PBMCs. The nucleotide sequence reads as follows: TGTGCCAGCAGCTGGAGTGAAGGGGCCTTTACCGGGGAGCTGTTTTTT. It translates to CASSWSEGAFTGELFF.